These 15 T cell receptor beta chains share one sample of origin, sequenced in a study of shared clonotypes between healthy human individuals (dated by TCRdb to 2020 to 2022). Library method: the immunoSEQ multiplex PCR assay. TCRdb provides this immuneACCESS table in a form limited to in-frame rearrangements. Some clones are lacking; in checked studies, under half of them reflect an unresolved V gene, and why the rest are absent is not known. The sample table lists approximately 1.9 million clones, around 95% of them with a count of one. The top ten clonotypes cover under 2% of the sample. For the CD8 naive samples, CD45RO-negative cells were positively selected for CCR7, yielding a CD45RA+CCR7+ population from which TemRA cells were excluded. Input material: naive CD8+ T cells from PBMCs. The intended sense of this specimen's cell subset or site label: CD45RA+CCR7+. These receptors were taken from a man between 18 and 35 years old in good health. Some clones in this sample may be carry-over from other donors' samples.

This chain joins TRBV6-5 and TRBJ1-1; D is unclear. The CDR3 consists of 12 residues. Trimming stripped 4 bases from V and 4 bases from J, with 7 bases between. CDR1 MNHEY and CDR2 SVGAGI come from the germline V gene. Here the CDR3 DNA reads TGTGCCAGCAGTTCCGGGTCCACTGAAGCTTTCTTT. It yields the protein CASSSGSTEAFF.

The gene calls are TRBV27 and TRBJ2-2, with a possible D match to TRBD2 (6 bases). Germline V gene lookup returns CDR1 MNHEY and CDR2 SMNVEV (reference sequence). The V gene lost 4 bases and the J gene lost 5 bases, with 11 bases spanning the gap. The CDR3 totals 14 residues. The CDR3 nucleotides are TGTGCCAGCAGTTCGGGAGCGCGAACCGGGGAGCTGTTTTTT. As protein: CASSSGARTGELFF.

The chain is built from TRBV9 and TRBJ1-2; 8 bases agree with TRBD1. This CDR3 comprises 16 residues. V lost 0 bases to trimming and J lost 4 bases; unmatched junction nucleotides: 8. The germline V gene encodes CDR1 SGDLS and CDR2 YYNGEE. The DNA of the CDR3 is TGTGCCAGCAGCGTAGGGACAGGGATAGGAAGCTATGGCTACACCTTC. Its protein is CASSVGTGIGSYGYTF.

The chain combines TRBV5-4 with TRBJ2-1; D may correspond to TRBD1 or TRBD2 (5 bases each). Germline values: CDR1 SGHNT, CDR2 YYREEE (reference sequence). Trimming left V 1 base short and J 1 base short, with 15 bases between. This CDR3 contains 17 residues. Written as DNA, the CDR3 is TGTGCCAGCAGCTTGATTCCCAGGGACCCGTCCTACAATGAGCAGTTCTTC. Encoded protein: CASSLIPRDPSYNEQFF.

The V call is TRBV4-2, the J call TRBJ2-1; 13 bases are a match to TRBD2. Trimming took 1 base from V and 10 from J; bases not matched to a gene: 13. The germline V gene has CDR1 LGHNA and CDR2 YNFKEQ. The CDR3 is made up of 18 amino acids. The CDR3 sequence is CASSQGRVLAGGPREQFF. The CDR3 DNA sequence: TGTGCCAGCAGCCAAGGACGGGTACTAGCGGGAGGGCCCAGGGAGCAGTTCTTC.

V is TRBV4-3 and J is TRBJ2-5; 8 bases map to TRBD1. The germline V gene has CDR1 LGHNA and CDR2 YSLEER. The CDR3 consists of 15 residues. The V gene end was trimmed by 1 base and the J gene end by 3 bases; junction bases not matched to a gene: 4. In nucleotides, the CDR3 is TGCGCCAGCAGCCAAGTGGTACAGGGGGAAGAGACCCAGTACTTC. Translated: CASSQVVQGEETQYF.

The rearrangement uses TRBV4-2 and TRBJ2-7, with 14 nucleotides matching TRBD2. The CDR3 runs 17 residues. J gave up 5 bases and V 2 bases, and 8 bases lay outside the gene matches. The germline V gene encodes CDR1 LGHNA and CDR2 YNFKEQ. CDR3 nucleotides: TGTGCCAGCAGCCAACTTTATCGACTAGCGGGAGGGGACGAGCAGTACTTC. Translation gives CASSQLYRLAGGDEQYF.

Concerning this clone itself: The sample has other DNA sequences that encode this CDR3 too. The CDR3 DNA reads TGTGCCAGCAGCTCGACAGGAAAGGAGACCCAGTACTTC. Translated, it gives CASSSTGKETQYF. The gene calls are TRBV13 and TRBJ2-5; D perhaps matches TRBD1 (6 bases). CDR3 length: 13 amino acids. Germline V gives CDR1 PRHDT, CDR2 FYEKMQ (reference sequence). Deletions cut 4 bases from V and 5 bases from J, with 11 bases between.

This chain connects TRBV14 to TRBJ2-7; the D is unclear. The CDR3 runs to 13 residues. Trimming took off 6 bases at V and 1 base at J, with 10 bases between the two ends. Germline values: CDR1 SGHDN, CDR2 FVKESK. The CDR3 DNA follows: TGTGCCAGCAGTGAGTCGATATCCTACGAGCAGTACTTC. Amino acid sequence: CASSESISYEQYF.

The V call is TRBV7-8, the J call TRBJ2-7; TRBD2 matches at 7 bases. This CDR3 has 15 residues. Germline V gene sequence: CDR1 SGHVS, CDR2 FQNEAQ. With V trimmed by 5 bases and J by 7 bases, 14 bases remained unmatched. CDR3 sequence (DNA): TGTGCCAGCAGCCCCCAGCGGGACCCAAGGTGGGAGCAGTACTTC. It codes for CASSPQRDPRWEQYF.

V gene TRBV28 combines with J gene TRBJ2-7; weak D call: TRBD2 (5 bases). This CDR3 is 13 amino acids long. V was clipped by 2 bases and J by 6 bases, with 11 bases between them. CDR1 is MDHEN and CDR2 is SYDVKM in the germline V gene. DNA of the CDR3: TGTGCCAGCAGTTTAGGGTTGGGGAGCGAGCAGTACTTC. This encodes CASSLGLGSEQYF.

This chain connects TRBV7-9 to TRBJ2-7; D is undetermined. CDR1 and CDR2 (germline): SEHNR, FQNEAQ (reference sequence). The CDR3 loop spans 16 amino acids. Trimming left V 4 bases short and J 3 bases short, with 19 bases between. The CDR3 here is CASSSPRAPLHYEQYF. In DNA, the CDR3 is TGTGCCAGCAGCTCCCCTCGGGCCCCACTACACTACGAGCAGTACTTC.

The chain carries TRBV6-5 and TRBJ1-1; weak D call: TRBD1 (5 bases). This CDR3 has 13 residues. The ends were cut back, 7 bases at V and 1 base at J, with 10 bases in the middle. Germline values: CDR1 MNHEY, CDR2 SVGAGI. The CDR3 reads CASKGQENTEAFF. The CDR3 DNA reads TGTGCCAGCAAGGGGCAGGAGAACACTGAAGCTTTCTTT.

The chain has TRBV27 and TRBJ2-7; 9 bases align to TRBD1. The V and J ends lost 5 bases and 4 bases, in that order; junction bases with no gene match: 9. The CDR3 is 15 amino acids. Germline CDR1 and CDR2: MNHEY and SMNVEV (reference sequence). CDR3 sequence reads: CASSPPDRGVYEQYF. The CDR3 nucleotides read TGTGCCAGCAGTCCACCGGACAGGGGTGTTTACGAGCAGTACTTC.

The rearrangement uses TRBV19 and TRBJ2-3, with D unclear. This CDR3 has 15 amino acids. Germline V gene sequence: CDR1 LNHDA, CDR2 SQIVND (reference sequence). Trimming cost V 5 bases and J 0 bases, with 12 bases left between them. The CDR3 is CASSDSQTSTDTQYF. As DNA, the CDR3 is TGTGCCAGTAGTGACTCCCAAACTAGCACAGATACGCAGTATTTT.